This T cell receptor beta chain was captured by sequencing in a study of control samples from healthy donors and cancer patients. The repertoire was sequenced with immunoSEQ multiplex PCR; TCRdb's copy has only in-frame clones and lacks some. The sample yields 120,000 or so clones, 80% to 90% seen once. The CDR3 is 13 residues long. Trimming removed 3 bases from V and 1 base from J, with 6 bases in between. The sequence derives from a man between 35 and 55 years old in good health. The sample consisted of blood. The chain couples TRBV12-3 or TRBV12-4 to TRBJ2-5, with D hard to call. The CDR3 is CASSFSSQETQYF. The CDR3 nucleotides are TGTGCCAGCAGTTTCTCTAGCCAAGAGACCCAGTACTTC.